The 31 T cell receptor beta chains reported below all come from one sample, sequenced in a study of technical replicates of blood from four donors (dated by TCRdb to between 2016 and 2019). Libraries came from the immunoSEQ multiplex PCR assay. Not all clones reach the TCRdb copy of this immuneACCESS table, which keeps in-frame sequences only. Checked studies attribute under half of the gap to unresolved V genes and leave the rest unexplained. The sample includes 45,000 to 60,000 clones, with around 96% observed a single time. 2.5% to 3.5% of the sample comes from the top ten. Sequencing input: PBMCs. These receptors were taken from a human donor in good health. Some clones in this sample may be carry-over from other donors' samples.

CDR3 sequence reads: CASSYSGVRGEYEQYF. The CDR3 DNA follows: TGTGCCAGCAGTTACTCCGGGGTCAGGGGGGAATACGAGCAGTACTTC. The V gene is TRBV6-6, the J gene TRBJ2-7, with D tentatively TRBD1 (7 bases). V was clipped by 0 bases and J by 4 bases, with 16 bases between them. The CDR3 spans 16 residues. Germline V lookup: CDR1 MNHNY, CDR2 SVGAGI (reference sequence).

The rearrangement links TRBV19 to TRBJ1-2; 8 bases agree with TRBD1. The CDR3 has 14 amino acids. Trimming removed 7 bases from V and 4 bases from J; junction bases left unmatched: 8. Per the germline V gene, CDR1 is LNHDA and CDR2 is SQIVND (reference sequence). The CDR3 protein is CASTDGGQGYGYTF. CDR3 sequence (DNA): TGTGCCAGTACCGACGGTGGACAGGGCTATGGCTACACCTTC. The full variable domain, with the rest looked up from reference TRBV19 and TRBJ1-2, is DGGITQSPKYLFRKEGQNVTLSCEQNLNHDAMYWYRQDPGQGLRLIYYSQIVNDFQKGDIAEGYSVSREKKESFPLTVTSAQKNPTAFYLCASTDGGQGYGYTFGSGTRLTVV.

The genes are TRBV6-4 and TRBJ2-1; 8 nucleotides match TRBD2. V lost 2 bases to trimming and J lost 6 bases; unmatched junction nucleotides: 9. CDR3 length: 16 residues. Germline CDR1 reads MRHNA; CDR2 reads SNTAGT. The CDR3 DNA reads TGTGCCAGCAGTGACGGGGTTGGCGGGGGGCCCAATGAGCAGTTCTTC. As protein: CASSDGVGGGPNEQFF.

The chain carries TRBV4-3 and TRBJ2-1; 8 nucleotides agree with TRBD2. There are 16 residues in the CDR3. Per the germline V gene, CDR1 is LGHNA and CDR2 is YSLEER. The ends lost 0 bases at V and 4 bases at J; junction bases unmatched: 5. The CDR3 DNA reads as TGCGCCAGCAGCCAAGAGACGGCGGGAGGTTACAATGAGCAGTTCTTC. Residues: CASSQETAGGYNEQFF.

The rearrangement uses TRBV5-1 and TRBJ2-7, with D possibly TRBD2 on 6 matching bases. CDR3 length: 15 residues. Germline V gene data show CDR1 as SGHRS and CDR2 as YFSETQ. Trimming pared 0 bases from V and 6 bases from J, leaving 16 bases between. CDR3 bases: TGCGCCAGCAGCTTGGGGCCGTTGGGGACTGGCGAGCAGTACTTC. Translated: CASSLGPLGTGEQYF.

The chain uses TRBV29-1 and TRBJ1-1; D is ambiguous. Germline loops: CDR1 SQVTM, CDR2 ANQGSEA. The V end lost 0 bases, the J end lost 6 bases, and 8 bases lay between the germline ends. This CDR3 comprises 12 residues. The CDR3 protein is CSVEDLGPEAFF. The CDR3 DNA sequence: TGCAGCGTTGAAGATCTCGGTCCTGAAGCTTTCTTT.

The chain is built from TRBV6-5 and TRBJ2-7; 10 bases match TRBD2. CDR1 is MNHEY, CDR2 SVGAGI, per germline. The V and J ends lost 0 bases and 6 bases, in that order; junction bases with no gene match: 5. CDR3 length: 15 residues. The CDR3 DNA is TGTGCCAGCAGTTACTCGCAACTAGCGGGAAGCGAGCAGTACTTC. Translating it yields CASSYSQLAGSEQYF.

The chain couples TRBV4-3 to TRBJ2-2; perhaps TRBD1 as D (6 bases). Trimming shortened V by 2 bases and J by 8 bases, and 21 bases separated the two germline ends. This CDR3 has 17 residues. CDR1 and CDR2 (germline): LGHNA, YSLEER. The DNA of the CDR3 is TGCGCCAGCAGCCAATACACAGGGCCTGGCTCTGTAGGGGAGCTGTTTTTT. It encodes CASSQYTGPGSVGELFF.

This clone was seen a single time. The V gene is TRBV14, the J gene TRBJ2-4, with TRBD2 matching over 11 bases. The CDR3 consists of 14 residues. The germline V gene encodes CDR1 SGHDN and CDR2 FVKESK. V lost 2 bases to trimming and J lost 7 bases; unmatched junction nucleotides: 1. The CDR3 nucleotides read TGTGCCAGCAGCCAATGGACTAGCGGGAACATTCAGTACTTC. Protein sequence: CASSQWTSGNIQYF.

CDR3 in DNA: TGTGCCAGCAGTAGTGGCAGGGCCTCTTTTTTT. It encodes CASSSGRASFF. J is TRBJ1-4 and V is TRBV2; TRBD1 might be the D (5 bases). The V and J ends lost 5 bases and 17 bases respectively, with 15 bases between them. Germline V gene data show CDR1 as SNHLY and CDR2 as FYNNEI. CDR3 length: 11 residues.

The chain employs TRBV7-2 and TRBJ2-1; 8 bases are a match to TRBD2. CDR1 SGHTA and CDR2 FQGNSA come from the germline V gene. V trimming: 6 bases; J trimming: 7 bases; junction bases outside the gene matches: 14. The CDR3 contains 16 residues. The CDR3 loop reads CASSPSGGGRRNEQFF. In nucleotides, the CDR3 is TGTGCCAGCAGTCCGTCGGGCGGGGGGCGCCGGAATGAGCAGTTCTTC.

This clone was counted a single time. J is TRBJ2-7 and V is TRBV19; D gene unclear. The CDR3 is made up of 15 amino acids. The V and J ends lost 1 base and 6 bases respectively, with 16 bases between them. Germline loops: CDR1 LNHDA, CDR2 SQIVND (reference sequence). CDR3 nucleotide sequence: TGTGCCAGTAGTATAGGTGAGCCCAGGTGGGCCGAGCAGTACTTC. Amino acids: CASSIGEPRWAEQYF.

V gene TRBV11-3 combines with J gene TRBJ1-1; D call uncertain. The CDR3 loop spans 13 amino acids. From germline, CDR1 is SGHNT and CDR2 YENEEA. The V end lost 3 bases, the J end lost 3 bases, and 8 bases lay between the germline ends. The CDR3 sequence is CASSFSGDTEAFF. DNA of the CDR3: TGTGCCAGCAGCTTCTCGGGAGACACTGAAGCTTTCTTT.

V gene TRBV29-1 combines with J gene TRBJ2-7; tentatively, D is TRBD2 (6 bases). The CDR3 is 14 amino acids. Trimming cost V 7 bases and J 0 bases, with 16 bases left between them. Germline CDR1 is SQVTM and CDR2 is ANQGSEA. CDR3 DNA: TGCAGCGCCCGAAGCCCTAGCGACTCCTACGAGCAGTACTTC. As protein: CSARSPSDSYEQYF.

The J gene is TRBJ2-1, the V gene TRBV5-4, with a tentative D call TRBD2 (5 bases). Germline loops: CDR1 SGHNT, CDR2 YYREEE (reference sequence). There are 15 residues in the CDR3. The germline V and J ends were trimmed by 0 bases and 7 bases, with 14 bases remaining between them. The CDR3 DNA reads TGTGCCAGCAGCTTGGAGGGATTTTCGGGGAATGAGCAGTTCTTC. This translates into CASSLEGFSGNEQFF. The full variable domain, rest sourced from reference TRBV5-4 and TRBJ2-1, is ETGVTQSPTHLIKTRGQQVTLRCSSQSGHNTVSWYQQALGQGPQFIFQYYREEENGRGNFPPRFSGLQFPNYSSELNVNALELDDSALYLCASSLEGFSGNEQFFGPGTRLTVL.

The chain recombines TRBV6-5 with TRBJ1-6; D is possibly TRBD1 (5 bases). Trimming took off 7 bases at V and 7 bases at J, with 17 bases between the two ends. There are 15 residues in the CDR3. CDR1 MNHEY and CDR2 SVGAGI come from the germline V gene. The DNA for the CDR3 is TGTGCCAGCACCGAAGGGGCAGGGAGGAATTCACCCCTCCACTTT. This gives the protein CASTEGAGRNSPLHF.

V gene TRBV4-1 combines with J gene TRBJ1-2, with D unclear. CDR1 is MGHRA and CDR2 is YSYEKL in the germline V gene. Deletions cut 1 base from V and 4 bases from J, with 13 bases between. The CDR3 extends over 15 amino acids. CDR3 nucleotide sequence: TGCGCCAGCAGCCAAGGGTTACAGAACGCCTATGGCTACACCTTC. It is translated as CASSQGLQNAYGYTF.

The chain employs TRBV5-1 and TRBJ1-1, with a possible D match to TRBD1 (5 bases). There are 14 residues in the CDR3. V lost 4 bases to trimming and J lost 3 bases, with 13 bases between them. The V gene's germline CDR1 is SGHRS and CDR2 YFSETQ. The CDR3: CASSAAGGYTEAFF. CDR3 sequence (DNA): TGCGCCAGCAGCGCCGCCGGGGGTTACACTGAAGCTTTCTTT.

The chain uses TRBV7-9 and TRBJ2-2; the D gene is possibly TRBD2 (6 bases). Trimming removed 3 bases at V and 4 bases at J, with 12 bases between. CDR1 SEHNR and CDR2 FQNEAQ come from the germline V gene (reference sequence). This CDR3 has 15 residues. The CDR3 region is CASSFTGVGTGELFF. In nucleotides, the CDR3 is TGTGCCAGCAGCTTCACGGGGGTAGGCACCGGGGAGCTGTTTTTT.

The chain links TRBV7-8 to TRBJ2-7; TRBD1 matches at 7 bases. Germline CDR1 and CDR2: SGHVS and FQNEAQ. The CDR3 is 13 amino acids. V shed 5 bases and J 3 bases; nucleotides not matched to a gene: 4. The CDR3, as DNA: TGTGCCAGCAGCGAGGGACAGCTCTACGAGCAGTACTTC. It is translated as CASSEGQLYEQYF.

The V gene is TRBV28, the J gene TRBJ2-3, with D unclear. This CDR3 comprises 18 residues. Germline V gene data show CDR1 as MDHEN and CDR2 as SYDVKM. Trimming took off 2 bases at V and 0 bases at J, with 18 bases between the two ends. The CDR3 sequence is CASSLSSGLGSSTDTQYF. The CDR3 DNA reads as TGTGCCAGCAGTTTAAGTTCAGGCTTAGGCTCTAGCACAGATACGCAGTATTTT.

This clone was recorded once. The rearrangement uses TRBV18 and TRBJ1-1; D possibly corresponds to TRBD1 (5 bases). The CDR3 is 14 amino acids. Trimming stripped 3 bases from V and 4 bases from J, with 12 bases between. Germline loops: CDR1 KGHSH, CDR2 LQKENI. The CDR3 loop is CASSPGGGATEAFF. The CDR3 DNA is TGTGCCAGCTCACCCGGGGGGGGAGCCACTGAAGCTTTCTTT.

This chain uses TRBV4-2 with TRBJ1-1, with D possibly TRBD1 on 5 matching bases. CDR1 is LGHNA, CDR2 YNFKEQ, per germline. V dropped 4 bases and J dropped 3 bases, with 15 bases sitting between them. The CDR3 consists of 15 residues. The CDR3 coding sequence is TGTGCCAGCAGCCGCGGGCCGACGGGGGACACTGAAGCTTTCTTT. Protein product: CASSRGPTGDTEAFF.

J is TRBJ2-5 and V is TRBV7-3; D unclear. Germline V gives CDR1 SGHTA, CDR2 FQGTGA. The CDR3 loop spans 11 amino acids. Deletions cut 5 bases from V and 7 bases from J, with 8 bases between. The CDR3 DNA sequence: TGTGCCAGCAGCCCCCCTCGGACCCAGTACTTC. The encoded protein is CASSPPRTQYF.

This chain joins TRBV5-1 and TRBJ2-6; D is perhaps TRBD1 (5 bases). With 8 bases removed from V and 4 bases from J, the gap between germline ends came to 22 bases. The CDR3 loop spans 17 amino acids. Germline lookup yields CDR1 SGHRS and CDR2 YFSETQ. The CDR3 DNA reads as TGCGCCAGTACCGGTGGCAGGGCTTTATTAGGGGCCAACGTCCTGACTTTC. Amino acids: CASTGGRALLGANVLTF.

This chain joins TRBV10-3 and TRBJ2-1; 8 bases are shared with TRBD1. The CDR3 totals 16 residues. Germline V CDR1 and CDR2: ENHRY, SYGVKD. J gave up 8 bases and V 5 bases, and 14 bases lay outside the gene matches. The CDR3 DNA is TGTGCCATCAGTCCTCGCGACAGGGGCGTTAGCGATGAGCAGTTCTTC. Its protein is CAISPRDRGVSDEQFF.

This clone was recorded only once. For the CDR3, the DNA is TGTGCCAGCAGCTCCCCCCGGTCCGGGGAGCTGTTTTTT. Translated: CASSSPRSGELFF. J is TRBJ2-2 and V is TRBV11-3; no reliable D call. Germline V lookup: CDR1 SGHNT, CDR2 YENEEA. V lost 4 bases and J lost 6, with 9 bases in between. The CDR3 runs to 13 residues.

The chain joins TRBV10-1 to TRBJ2-7, with a tentative D call TRBD2 (5 bases). CDR3 size: 12 residues. V was trimmed by 7 bases and J by 4 bases, leaving 11 bases between them. CDR1 is WNHNN, CDR2 SYGVQD, per germline (reference sequence). CDR3 protein: CASKKGAYEQYF. In DNA form, the CDR3 reads TGCGCCAGCAAAAAGGGAGCGTACGAGCAGTACTTC.

This clone has just one count. As DNA, the CDR3 is TGCGCCAGCAGCTTGGGCAGGGGAAGCGGCGAGACCCAGTACTTC. Translation: CASSLGRGSGETQYF. The V call is TRBV5-1, the J call TRBJ2-5; perhaps TRBD1 as D (6 bases). Per the germline V gene, CDR1 is SGHRS and CDR2 is YFSETQ. The CDR3 totals 15 residues. The V end lost 0 bases, the J end lost 5 bases, and 14 bases lay between the germline ends.

The chain recombines TRBV14 with TRBJ2-5, with D possibly matching TRBD1 (5 bases). The germline CDR1 and CDR2 sequences are SGHDN and FVKESK. This CDR3 spans 17 amino acids. Trimming pared 0 bases from V and 4 bases from J, leaving 18 bases between. The CDR3 DNA reads TGTGCCAGCAGCCAAGATCGGGCAGGGTCGTCTGTAGAGACCCAGTACTTC. This sequence encodes CASSQDRAGSSVETQYF.

V usage is TRBV7-9 and J usage is TRBJ2-2; perhaps TRBD1 as D (5 bases). The CDR3 is 13 residues long. Per the germline V gene, CDR1 is SEHNR and CDR2 is FQNEAQ (reference sequence). Trimming cost V 5 bases and J 7 bases, with 11 bases left between them. In DNA, the CDR3 is TGTGCCAGCAGCCCTACCAGGGACGGGGAGCTGTTTTTT. Its translation: CASSPTRDGELFF.